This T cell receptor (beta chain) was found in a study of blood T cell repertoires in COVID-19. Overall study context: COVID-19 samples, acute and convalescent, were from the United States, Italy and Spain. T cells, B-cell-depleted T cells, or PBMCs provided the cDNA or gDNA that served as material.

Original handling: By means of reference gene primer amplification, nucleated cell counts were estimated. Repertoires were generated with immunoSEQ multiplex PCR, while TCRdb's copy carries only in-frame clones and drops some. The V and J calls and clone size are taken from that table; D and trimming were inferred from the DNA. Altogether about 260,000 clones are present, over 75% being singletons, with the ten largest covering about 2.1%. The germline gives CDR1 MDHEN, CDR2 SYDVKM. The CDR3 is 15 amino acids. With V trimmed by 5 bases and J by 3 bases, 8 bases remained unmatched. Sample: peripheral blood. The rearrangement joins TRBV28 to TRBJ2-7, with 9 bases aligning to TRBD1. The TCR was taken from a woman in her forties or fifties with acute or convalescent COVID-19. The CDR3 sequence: CASSTKWDRVYEQYF. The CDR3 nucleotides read TGTGCCAGCAGTACCAAGTGGGACAGGGTCTACGAGCAGTACTTC.